These 8 T cell receptor beta chains were sequenced from one sample in a study of cytomegalovirus exposure and HLA in healthy donors. TCRdb's copy holds only in-frame clones and misses some; the assay was immunoSEQ multiplex PCR. The data show around 190,000 clones, roughly 88% seen once. The sample comprised PBMCs. Every receptor here comes from a woman aged 18 to 35 in good health and CMV-seronegative.

The rearrangement uses TRBV5-1 and TRBJ1-2, with no clear D. The V and J ends lost 0 bases and 0 bases respectively, with 6 bases between them. CDR1 and CDR2 (germline): SGHRS, YFSETQ. This CDR3 has 14 amino acids. CDR3 protein: CASSLGSANYGYTF. In nucleotides, the CDR3 is TGCGCCAGCAGCTTGGGGTCAGCTAACTATGGCTACACCTTC.

This chain connects TRBV4-1 to TRBJ2-7, with 8 positions matching TRBD1. The CDR3 contains 16 residues. V lost 1 base and J lost 1; bases outside the gene matches: 6. The germline V gene has CDR1 MGHRA and CDR2 YSYEKL. CDR3 residues: CASSQATGAKSYEQYF. The CDR3, as DNA: TGCGCCAGCAGCCAAGCGACAGGGGCGAAATCCTACGAGCAGTACTTC.

This clone has more than one count but fewer than ten. This chain joins TRBV19 and TRBJ1-1, with 9 bases lining up with TRBD1. With V trimmed by 2 bases and J by 4 bases, 5 bases remained unmatched. This CDR3 spans 15 amino acids. CDR1 is LNHDA, CDR2 SQIVND, per germline (reference sequence). CDR3 residues: CASSILQGARTEAFF. CDR3 nucleotides: TGTGCCAGTAGTATATTACAGGGGGCGCGCACTGAAGCTTTCTTT.

The chain carries TRBV6-1 and TRBJ1-1; perhaps TRBD1 as D (6 bases). Germline V gene lookup returns CDR1 MNHNS and CDR2 SASEGT. CDR3 length: 15 residues. Trimming left V 0 bases short and J 3 bases short, with 11 bases between. The CDR3 loop reads CASSEANRAYTEAFF. The CDR3 bases are TGTGCCAGCAGTGAAGCAAACAGGGCTTACACTGAAGCTTTCTTT.

The rearrangement links TRBV7-2 to TRBJ2-1, with 8 positions matching TRBD2. Germline lookup yields CDR1 SGHTA and CDR2 FQGNSA. This CDR3 is built from 16 residues. Trimming removed 3 bases from V and 9 bases from J; junction bases left unmatched: 13. In nucleotides, the CDR3 is TGTGCCAGCAGCTTTATCTCCCGGGGGGGGCTCAGTGAGCAGTTCTTC. Translated: CASSFISRGGLSEQFF.

The chain links TRBV11-2 to TRBJ1-2, with 7 bases that match TRBD1. This CDR3 spans 14 amino acids. The germline V gene has CDR1 SGHAT and CDR2 FQNNGV. Trimming removed 0 bases from V and 7 bases from J; junction bases left unmatched: 5. CDR3 DNA sequence: TGTGCCAGCAGCTTAGATTTCGGACAGGCTGGCTACACCTTC. Its protein product is CASSLDFGQAGYTF.

V and J are TRBV19 and TRBJ2-2, with unresolved D. V was pared by 5 bases and J by 7 bases, with 8 bases between. The CDR3 spans 12 residues. CDR1 and CDR2 (germline): LNHDA, SQIVND (reference sequence). CDR3 sequence (DNA): TGTGCCAGTAGTGAGAGTGGCGGGGAGCTGTTTTTT. This gives the protein CASSESGGELFF.

The chain employs TRBV7-9 and TRBJ1-1; D unclear. The CDR3 runs to 14 residues. V dropped 4 bases and J dropped 1 base, with 10 bases sitting between them. The germline gives CDR1 SEHNR, CDR2 FQNEAQ (reference sequence). The CDR3 loop reads CASSSAGGNTEAFF. DNA of the CDR3: TGTGCCAGCAGCTCCGCGGGAGGGAACACTGAAGCTTTCTTT.